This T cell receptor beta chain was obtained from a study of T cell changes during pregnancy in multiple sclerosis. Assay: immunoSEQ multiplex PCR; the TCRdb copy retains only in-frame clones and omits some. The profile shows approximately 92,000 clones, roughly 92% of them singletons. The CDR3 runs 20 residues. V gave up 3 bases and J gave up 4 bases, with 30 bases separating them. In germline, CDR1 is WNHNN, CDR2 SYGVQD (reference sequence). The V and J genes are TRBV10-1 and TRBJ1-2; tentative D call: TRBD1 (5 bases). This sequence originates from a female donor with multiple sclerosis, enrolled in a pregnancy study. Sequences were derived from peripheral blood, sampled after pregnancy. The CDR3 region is CASSDRGMDLKENNFYGYTF. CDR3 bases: TGCGCCAGCAGTGACCGGGGGATGGACCTTAAGGAAAATAATTTCTATGGCTACACCTTC.